This passage covers 21 T cell receptor beta chains from one sample sequenced in a study of T cell responses to AZD1222 COVID-19 vaccine. Libraries were prepared by immunoSEQ multiplex PCR; TCRdb keeps only in-frame clonotypes and omits some of them. The top ten clones hold approximately 0.52% of a sample with under 300,000 clones, more than 85% of them seen once. This material consisted of peripheral blood, taken on day 0 of AZD1222 vaccination. Receptor source: an adult in good health.

The chain couples TRBV3-1 (or the pseudogene TRBV3-2) to TRBJ1-6; 9 bases line up with TRBD1. This CDR3 contains 14 residues. Per the germline V gene, CDR1 is LGHDT and CDR2 is YNNKEL (reference sequence). J lost 10 bases, V lost 5 bases, and 6 bases had no gene match. The CDR3 region has the DNA TGTGCCAGCAGCTCCGGACAGGGGCGGTCACCCCTCCACTTT. Its translation is CASSSGQGRSPLHF.

The chain couples TRBV10-3 to TRBJ1-1; perhaps TRBD1 as D (5 bases). Trimming shortened V by 5 bases and J by 2 bases, and 9 bases separated the two germline ends. This CDR3 region has 13 residues. In germline, CDR1 is ENHRY, CDR2 SYGVKD. The CDR3 protein is CAISRGLNTEAFF. CDR3 nucleotide sequence: TGTGCCATCAGTCGGGGCCTAAACACTGAAGCTTTCTTT.

A single count supports this clone. The CDR3: CASRRTDEAFF. The CDR3 coding sequence is TGTGCCAGCAGGAGGACAGATGAAGCTTTCTTT. This rearrangement joins TRBV2 to TRBJ1-1; a weak D match, TRBD1 (6 bases). This CDR3 region has 11 residues. The V gene lost 6 bases and the J gene lost 7 bases, with 9 bases spanning the gap. CDR1 is SNHLY, CDR2 FYNNEI, per germline.

The CDR3 bases are TGTGCCAGCACCACACTAGCGGAGTTAAAGACCCAGTACTTC. Protein product: CASTTLAELKTQYF. The gene calls are TRBV7-9 and TRBJ2-5, with 8 bases that match TRBD2. The germline gives CDR1 SEHNR, CDR2 FQNEAQ (reference sequence). J was trimmed by 6 bases and V by 7 bases; bases with no gene match: 10. The CDR3 extends over 14 amino acids.

The chain combines TRBV20-1 with TRBJ2-3; D ambiguous. V was clipped by 5 bases and J by 3 bases, with 6 bases between them. The CDR3 extends over 11 amino acids. The germline CDR1 and CDR2 sequences are DFQATT and SNEGSKA (reference sequence). CDR3 loop: CSAPRTDTQYF. As DNA, the CDR3 is TGCAGTGCTCCTCGTACAGATACGCAGTATTTT.

V gene TRBV10-3 combines with J gene TRBJ1-2; TRBD1 matches 9 bases. CDR3 size: 15 residues. Germline loops: CDR1 ENHRY, CDR2 SYGVKD. V lost 4 bases to trimming and J lost 6 bases; unmatched junction nucleotides: 9. CDR3: CAISVGWGQGDGYTF. CDR3 sequence (DNA): TGTGCCATCAGTGTGGGGTGGGGACAGGGCGATGGCTACACCTTC.

The genes are TRBV27 and TRBJ1-1; D not resolved. V lost 3 bases to trimming and J lost 0 bases, with 8 bases between them. This CDR3 contains 14 residues. Germline V lookup: CDR1 MNHEY, CDR2 SMNVEV (reference sequence). CDR3 protein: CASSFDILNTEAFF. DNA of the CDR3: TGTGCCAGCAGTTTCGATATCCTGAACACTGAAGCTTTCTTT.

Concerning this clone itself: This specimen includes other DNA sequences encoding the same CDR3. This chain joins TRBV27 and TRBJ2-7, with D hard to call. Trimming stripped 2 bases from V and 3 bases from J, with 5 bases between. CDR3 length: 12 amino acids. From germline, CDR1 is MNHEY and CDR2 SMNVEV (reference sequence). The CDR3 is CASSLIGYEQYF. CDR3 nucleotide sequence: TGTGCCAGCAGTTTAATCGGCTACGAGCAGTACTTC.

This clone was found a few times. The rearrangement joins TRBV5-1 to TRBJ2-2, with no clear D. The CDR3 sequence is 15 residues long. V lost 6 bases, J lost 5 bases, and 17 bases lay in between. The germline gives CDR1 SGHRS, CDR2 YFSETQ. The chain's CDR3 is CASTRARMDTGELFF. In nucleotides, the CDR3 is TGCGCCAGCACCCGGGCTAGGATGGATACCGGGGAGCTGTTTTTT.

The chain links TRBV3-1 (or the pseudogene TRBV3-2) to TRBJ1-1; D is ambiguous. This CDR3 is built from 14 residues. Germline loops: CDR1 LGHDT, CDR2 YNNKEL (reference sequence). Trimming shortened V by 0 bases and J by 1 base, and 6 bases separated the two germline ends. CDR3 sequence: CASSQDTQNTEAFF. The CDR3, as DNA: TGTGCCAGCAGCCAAGACACCCAGAACACTGAAGCTTTCTTT.

The chain combines TRBV11-2 with TRBJ1-6; 9 bases map to TRBD1. The CDR3 covers 15 residues. In germline, CDR1 is SGHAT, CDR2 FQNNGV. Germline trimming cut 3 bases from V and 7 bases from J; bases unmatched to any gene: 4. CDR3 bases: TGTGCCAGCAGCTTGGACAGGGGTGGGAATTCACCCCTCCACTTT. This codes for CASSLDRGGNSPLHF. Drawing the rest from reference TRBV11-2 and TRBJ1-6, the complete variable domain is EAGVAQSPRYKIIEKRQSVAFWCNPISGHATLYWYQQILGQGPKLLIQFQNNGVVDDSQLPKDRFSAERLKGVDSTLKIQPAKLEDSAVYLCASSLDRGGNSPLHFGNGTRLTVT.

The V and J genes are TRBV11-3 and TRBJ2-1; tentatively, D is TRBD1 (7 bases). The CDR3 is 15 amino acids. CDR1 is SGHNT, CDR2 YENEEA, per germline. V was pared by 5 bases and J by 7 bases, with 18 bases between. This CDR3 is CASSPRLAGGNEQFF. The CDR3 DNA sequence: TGTGCCAGCAGCCCTAGGTTGGCAGGGGGGAATGAGCAGTTCTTC.

This sequence joins TRBV2 and TRBJ1-4, with D possibly TRBD1 on 6 matching bases. Germline CDR1 and CDR2: SNHLY and FYNNEI. The CDR3 sequence is 15 residues long. V lost 8 bases, J lost 7 bases, and 20 bases lay in between. The CDR3 bases are TGTGCCAGCCTTGAGGGCAGGGGAGGAAGTGAAAAACTGTTTTTT. Protein: CASLEGRGGSEKLFF.

V and J are TRBV28 and TRBJ1-3; D call uncertain. The germline V gene encodes CDR1 MDHEN and CDR2 SYDVKM. The CDR3 sequence is 13 residues long. The V end was cut by 8 bases, the J end by 4 bases, with 12 bases between. The CDR3 coding sequence is TGTGCCAGCTATGGCTTTGTGGGAAACACCATATATTTT. This codes for CASYGFVGNTIYF.

V is TRBV5-5 and J is TRBJ2-2; perhaps TRBD1 as D (6 bases). Deletions cut 2 bases from V and 2 bases from J, with 22 bases between. The CDR3 loop spans 19 amino acids. Germline V gives CDR1 SGHKS, CDR2 YYEKEE (reference sequence). CDR3 region: CASSLKAVTGTPNTGELFF. The CDR3 DNA reads TGTGCCAGCAGCTTAAAAGCAGTTACCGGGACACCTAACACCGGGGAGCTGTTTTTT.

The sample holds one count of this clone. The rearrangement uses TRBV4-1 and TRBJ1-5; D might be TRBD1 (5 bases). Germline V gives CDR1 MGHRA, CDR2 YSYEKL. There are 14 residues in the CDR3. Trimming stripped 1 base from V and 5 bases from J, with 9 bases between. The CDR3 is CASSQAAGHQPQHF. The CDR3 DNA reads TGCGCCAGCAGCCAAGCTGCAGGGCATCAGCCCCAGCATTTT.

The chain couples TRBV11-3 to TRBJ2-7; weak D call: TRBD2 (7 bases). With 6 bases removed from V and 7 bases from J, the gap between germline ends came to 22 bases. The CDR3 runs 15 residues. Looked up from germline, CDR1 is SGHNT and CDR2 is YENEEA. CDR3 DNA: TGTGCCAGCAGTCACCAAGGGGGGGCATTGGGGGAGCAGTACTTC. This sequence encodes CASSHQGGALGEQYF.

This clone was seen only once. The gene calls are TRBV18 and TRBJ1-5; D call uncertain. Germline loops: CDR1 KGHSH, CDR2 LQKENI. The CDR3 totals 14 residues. V shed 3 bases and J shed 1 base, with 7 bases lying between them. This chain's CDR3 is CASSPSPSNQPQHF. CDR3 nucleotides: TGTGCCAGCTCACCTAGCCCGAGCAATCAGCCCCAGCATTTT.

The chain couples TRBV18 to TRBJ1-2; the match to TRBD1 covers 7 bases. After removal of 6 bases from V and 6 bases from J, the junction contained 13 bases not matched to a gene. This CDR3 has 15 residues. Looked up from germline, CDR1 is KGHSH and CDR2 is LQKENI. The DNA of the CDR3 is TGTGCCAGCTCCCCCCCGACAGGGAAGGGGAATGGCTACACCTTC. It yields the protein CASSPPTGKGNGYTF.

In nucleotides, the CDR3 is TGTGCCAGCAGTGATATGGGGGGTACGGCCTACGAGCAGTACTTC. It is translated as CASSDMGGTAYEQYF. The chain uses TRBV2 and TRBJ2-7, with D possibly TRBD2 on 6 matching bases. Germline CDR1 reads SNHLY; CDR2 reads FYNNEI. V lost 3 bases and J lost 2, with 14 bases in between. The CDR3 extends over 15 amino acids.

The chain links TRBV2 to TRBJ1-5; D is possibly TRBD1 (6 bases). The CDR3 length is 14 residues. V lost 6 bases and J 9 bases, leaving 18 bases between the germline ends. Germline CDR1 reads SNHLY; CDR2 reads FYNNEI. The chain's CDR3 is CASRAWGGQGPQHF. Here the CDR3 DNA reads TGTGCCAGCAGGGCCTGGGGGGGGCAAGGGCCCCAGCATTTT.